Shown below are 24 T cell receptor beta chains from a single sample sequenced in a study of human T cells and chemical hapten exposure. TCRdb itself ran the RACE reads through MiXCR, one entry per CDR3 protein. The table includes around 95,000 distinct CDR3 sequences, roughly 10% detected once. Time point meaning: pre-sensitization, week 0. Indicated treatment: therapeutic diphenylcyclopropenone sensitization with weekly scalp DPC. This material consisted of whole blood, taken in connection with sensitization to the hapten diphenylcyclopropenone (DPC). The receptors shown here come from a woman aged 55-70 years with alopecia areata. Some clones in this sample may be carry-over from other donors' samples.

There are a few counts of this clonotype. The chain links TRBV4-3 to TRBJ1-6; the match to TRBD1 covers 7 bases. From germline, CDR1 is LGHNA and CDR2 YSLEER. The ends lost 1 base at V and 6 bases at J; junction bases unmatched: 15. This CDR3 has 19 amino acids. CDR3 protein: CASSQVGASLGQPNSPLHF. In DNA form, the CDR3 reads TGCGCCAGCAGCCAAGTGGGAGCGAGCCTGGGACAGCCTAATTCACCCCTCCACTTT.

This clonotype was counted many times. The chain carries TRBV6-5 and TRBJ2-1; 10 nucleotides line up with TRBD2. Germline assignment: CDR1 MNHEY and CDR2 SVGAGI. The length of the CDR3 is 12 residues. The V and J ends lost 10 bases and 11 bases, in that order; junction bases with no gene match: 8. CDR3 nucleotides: TGTGCCACCAATTTAGCGGGGGGCCAGCAGTTCTTC. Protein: CATNLAGGQQFF.

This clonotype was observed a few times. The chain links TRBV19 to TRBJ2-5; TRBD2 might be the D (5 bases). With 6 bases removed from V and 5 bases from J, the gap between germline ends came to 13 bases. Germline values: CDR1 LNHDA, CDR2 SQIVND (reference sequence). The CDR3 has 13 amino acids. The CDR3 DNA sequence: TGTGCCAGTAGCATCACCGGGGAGGAGACCCAGTACTTC. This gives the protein CASSITGEETQYF.

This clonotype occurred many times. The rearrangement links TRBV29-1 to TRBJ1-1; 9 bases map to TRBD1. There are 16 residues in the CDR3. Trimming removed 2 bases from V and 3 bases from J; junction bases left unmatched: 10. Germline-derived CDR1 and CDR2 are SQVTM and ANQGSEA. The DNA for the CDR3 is TGCAGCGTTGAACTCCCTACAGGGGGCTCGTACACTGAAGCTTTCTTT. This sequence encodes CSVELPTGGSYTEAFF.

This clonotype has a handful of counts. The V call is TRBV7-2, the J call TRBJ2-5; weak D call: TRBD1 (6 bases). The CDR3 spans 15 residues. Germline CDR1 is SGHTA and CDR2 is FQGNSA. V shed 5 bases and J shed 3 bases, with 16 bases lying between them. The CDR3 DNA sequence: TGTGCCAGCAGCCAGAGAGGGGCAGGGGAAGAGACCCAGTACTTC. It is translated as CASSQRGAGEETQYF.

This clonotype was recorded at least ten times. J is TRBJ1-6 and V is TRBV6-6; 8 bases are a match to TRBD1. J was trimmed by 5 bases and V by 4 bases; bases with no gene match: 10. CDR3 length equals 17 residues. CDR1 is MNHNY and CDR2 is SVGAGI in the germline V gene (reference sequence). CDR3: CASSSPGTGGNNSPLHF. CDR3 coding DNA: TGTGCCAGCAGTTCTCCCGGGACAGGTGGAAATAATTCACCCCTCCACTTT.

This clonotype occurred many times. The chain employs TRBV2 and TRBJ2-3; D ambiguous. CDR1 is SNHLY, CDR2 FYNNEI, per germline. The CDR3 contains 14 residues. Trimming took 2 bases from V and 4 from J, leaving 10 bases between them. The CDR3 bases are TGTGCCAGCAGTGAAACGACAATTGCAGATACGCAGTATTTT. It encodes CASSETTIADTQYF. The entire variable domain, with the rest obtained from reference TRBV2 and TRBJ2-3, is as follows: EPEVTQTPSHQVTQMGQEVILRCVPISNHLYFYWYRQILGQKVEFLVSFYNNEISEKSEIFDDQFSVERPDGSNFTLKIRSTKLEDSAMYFCASSETTIADTQYFGPGTRLTVL.

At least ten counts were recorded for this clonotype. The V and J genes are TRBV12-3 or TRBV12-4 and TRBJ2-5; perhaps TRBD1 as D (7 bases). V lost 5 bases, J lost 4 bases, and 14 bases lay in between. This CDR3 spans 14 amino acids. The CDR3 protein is CASSQGGPPETQYF. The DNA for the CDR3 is TGTGCCAGCAGTCAGGGGGGCCCCCCAGAGACCCAGTACTTC.

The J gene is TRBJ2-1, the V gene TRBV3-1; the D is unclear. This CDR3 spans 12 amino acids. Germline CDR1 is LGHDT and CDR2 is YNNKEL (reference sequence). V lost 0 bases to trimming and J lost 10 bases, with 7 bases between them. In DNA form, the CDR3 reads TGTGCCAGCAGCCAAGACCTAGGGGAGCAGTTCTTC. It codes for CASSQDLGEQFF.

The CDR3 reads CASSQILVSGRTQYF. The CDR3 coding sequence is TGCGCCAGCAGCCAGATACTAGTTTCGGGTCGCACGCAGTATTTT. This chain uses TRBV4-1 with TRBJ2-3; D might be TRBD2 (5 bases). The ends were cut back, 3 bases at V and 9 bases at J, with 19 bases in the middle. Germline V gene lookup returns CDR1 MGHRA and CDR2 YSYEKL. The CDR3 has 15 amino acids.

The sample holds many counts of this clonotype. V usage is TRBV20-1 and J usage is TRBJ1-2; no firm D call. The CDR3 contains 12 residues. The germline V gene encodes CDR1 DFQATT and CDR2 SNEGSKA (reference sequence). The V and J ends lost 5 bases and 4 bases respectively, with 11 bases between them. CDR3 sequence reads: CSADLRAYGYTF. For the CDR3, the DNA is TGCAGTGCTGACCTTCGCGCCTATGGCTACACCTTC.

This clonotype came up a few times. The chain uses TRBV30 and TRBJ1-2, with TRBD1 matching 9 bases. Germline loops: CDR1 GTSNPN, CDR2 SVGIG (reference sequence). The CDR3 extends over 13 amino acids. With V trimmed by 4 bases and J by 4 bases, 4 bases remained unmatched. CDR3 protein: CAWTRQGGYGYTF. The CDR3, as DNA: TGTGCCTGGACCCGACAGGGGGGCTATGGCTACACCTTC.

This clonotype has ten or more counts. CDR3 nucleotides: TGTGCCAGCACCCTGGGGGTTGGCTACAATGAGCAGTTCTTC. It translates to CASTLGVGYNEQFF. The chain employs TRBV7-2 and TRBJ2-1; D may be TRBD1 or TRBD2 (5 bases each). The CDR3 spans 14 residues. V dropped 7 bases and J dropped 3 bases, with 13 bases sitting between them. Germline CDR1 and CDR2: SGHTA and FQGNSA.

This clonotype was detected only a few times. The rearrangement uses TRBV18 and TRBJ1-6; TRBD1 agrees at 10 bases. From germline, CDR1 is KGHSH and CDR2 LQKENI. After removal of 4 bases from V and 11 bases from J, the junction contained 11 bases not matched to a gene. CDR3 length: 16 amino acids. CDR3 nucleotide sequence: TGTGCCAGCTCACTTTCGCCGGGACAGGGGTGGACACCCCTCCACTTT. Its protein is CASSLSPGQGWTPLHF.

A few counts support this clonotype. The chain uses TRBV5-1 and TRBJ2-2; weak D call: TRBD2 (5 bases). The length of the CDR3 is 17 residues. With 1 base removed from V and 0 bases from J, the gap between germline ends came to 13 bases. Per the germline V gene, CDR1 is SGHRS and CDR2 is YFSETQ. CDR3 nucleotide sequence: TGCGCCAGCAGCTTGTTTCGGGGAGAGACGAACACCGGGGAGCTGTTTTTT. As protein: CASSLFRGETNTGELFF.

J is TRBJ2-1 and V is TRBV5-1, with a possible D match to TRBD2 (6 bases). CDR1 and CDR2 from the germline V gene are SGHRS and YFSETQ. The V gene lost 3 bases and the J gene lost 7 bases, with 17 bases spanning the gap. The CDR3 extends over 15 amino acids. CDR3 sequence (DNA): TGCGCCAGCAGCTCGGGACTGGCGGAGGGTAATGAGCAGTTCTTC. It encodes CASSSGLAEGNEQFF.

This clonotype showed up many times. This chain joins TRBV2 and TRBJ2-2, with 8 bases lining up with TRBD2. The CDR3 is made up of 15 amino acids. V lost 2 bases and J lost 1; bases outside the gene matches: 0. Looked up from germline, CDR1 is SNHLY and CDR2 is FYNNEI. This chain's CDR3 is CASSETSGNTGELFF. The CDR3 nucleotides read TGTGCCAGCAGTGAAACTAGCGGGAACACCGGGGAGCTGTTTTTT.

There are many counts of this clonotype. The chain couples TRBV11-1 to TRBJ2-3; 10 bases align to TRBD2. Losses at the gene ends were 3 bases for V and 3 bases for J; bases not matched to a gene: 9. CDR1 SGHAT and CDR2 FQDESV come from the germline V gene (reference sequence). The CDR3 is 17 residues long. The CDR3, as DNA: TGTGCCAGCAGCTTCCTAGCGGGGGTTGGTGGGACAGATACGCAGTATTTT. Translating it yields CASSFLAGVGGTDTQYF.

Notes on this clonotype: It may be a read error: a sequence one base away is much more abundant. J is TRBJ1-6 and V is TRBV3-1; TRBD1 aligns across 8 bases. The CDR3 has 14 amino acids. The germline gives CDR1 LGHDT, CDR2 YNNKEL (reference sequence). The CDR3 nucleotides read TGTGCCAACAGCCAAGGACAGGGTAATTCACCCCTCCACTTT. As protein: CANSQGQGNSPLHF.

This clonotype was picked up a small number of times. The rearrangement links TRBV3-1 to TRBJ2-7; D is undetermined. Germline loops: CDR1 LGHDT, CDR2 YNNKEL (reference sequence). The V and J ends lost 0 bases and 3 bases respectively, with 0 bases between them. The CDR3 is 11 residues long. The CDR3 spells CASSQDYEQYF. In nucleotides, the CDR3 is TGTGCCAGCAGCCAAGACTACGAGCAGTACTTC.

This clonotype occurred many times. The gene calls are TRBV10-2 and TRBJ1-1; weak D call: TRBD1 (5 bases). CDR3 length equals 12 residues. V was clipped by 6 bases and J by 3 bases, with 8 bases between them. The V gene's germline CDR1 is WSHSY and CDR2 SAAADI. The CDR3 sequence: CASRLQDTEAFF. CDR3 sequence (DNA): TGCGCCAGCAGACTACAGGACACTGAAGCTTTCTTT.

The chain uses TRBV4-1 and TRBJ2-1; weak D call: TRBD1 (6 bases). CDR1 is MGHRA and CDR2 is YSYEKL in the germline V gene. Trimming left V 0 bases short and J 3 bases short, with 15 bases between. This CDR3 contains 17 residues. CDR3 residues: CASSQDTGRGDYNEQFF. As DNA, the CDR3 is TGCGCCAGCAGCCAAGATACAGGGCGTGGAGACTACAATGAGCAGTTCTTC.

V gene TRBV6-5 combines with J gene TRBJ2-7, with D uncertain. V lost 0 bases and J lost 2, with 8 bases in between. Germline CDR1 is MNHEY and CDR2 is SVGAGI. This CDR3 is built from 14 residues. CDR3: CASSYSNGPYEQYF. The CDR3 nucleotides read TGTGCCAGCAGTTACTCGAACGGGCCCTACGAGCAGTACTTC.

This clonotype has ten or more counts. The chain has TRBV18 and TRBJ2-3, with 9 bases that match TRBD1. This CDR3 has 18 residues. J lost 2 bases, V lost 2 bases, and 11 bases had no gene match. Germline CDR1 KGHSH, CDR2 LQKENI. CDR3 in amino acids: CASSPLASGTGSTDTQYF. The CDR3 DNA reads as TGTGCCAGCTCACCATTGGCATCCGGGACAGGGTCCACAGATACGCAGTATTTT.